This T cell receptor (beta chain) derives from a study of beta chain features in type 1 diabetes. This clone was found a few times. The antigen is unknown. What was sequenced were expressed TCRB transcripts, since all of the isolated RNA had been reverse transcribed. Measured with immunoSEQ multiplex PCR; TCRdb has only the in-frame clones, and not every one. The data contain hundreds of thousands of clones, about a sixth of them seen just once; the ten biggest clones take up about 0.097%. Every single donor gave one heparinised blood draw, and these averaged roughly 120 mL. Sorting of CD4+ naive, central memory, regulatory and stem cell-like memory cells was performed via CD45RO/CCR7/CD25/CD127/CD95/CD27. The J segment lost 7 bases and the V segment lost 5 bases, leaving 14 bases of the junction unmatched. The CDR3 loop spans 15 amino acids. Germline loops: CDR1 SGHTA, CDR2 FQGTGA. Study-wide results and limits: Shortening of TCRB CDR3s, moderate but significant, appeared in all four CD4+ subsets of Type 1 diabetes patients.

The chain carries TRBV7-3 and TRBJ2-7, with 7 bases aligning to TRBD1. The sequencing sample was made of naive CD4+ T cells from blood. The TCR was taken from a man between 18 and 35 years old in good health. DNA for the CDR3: TGTGCCAGCAGCCGACACCCCGGGACAGCCCAAGAGCAGTACTTC. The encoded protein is CASSRHPGTAQEQYF.